A single sample is the source of the 27 T cell receptor beta chains below, sequenced in a study of cytomegalovirus exposure and HLA in healthy donors. Researchers ran the PCR with 60 Vbeta and 13 Jbeta primers. The data were produced by immunoSEQ multiplex PCR, yet TCRdb's version contains in-frame clones alone and is incomplete. Among about 200,000 clones listed, about 88% were seen once. The sample taken for sequencing was PBMCs. The receptors shown here come from a woman under 40 in good health and CMV-seronegative.

The genes are TRBV19 and TRBJ2-1, with TRBD2 as a possible D gene (6 bases). Trimming shortened V by 2 bases and J by 6 bases, and 17 bases separated the two germline ends. Germline V gives CDR1 LNHDA, CDR2 SQIVND (reference sequence). The CDR3 loop spans 16 amino acids. The CDR3 region has the DNA TGTGCCAGTAGTATAACGGGAGCCGCCCCATTCAATGAGCAGTTCTTC. This gives the protein CASSITGAAPFNEQFF.

The genes are TRBV10-1 and TRBJ1-5; D possibly corresponds to TRBD1 (6 bases). V was pared by 5 bases and J by 2 bases, with 10 bases between. Germline values: CDR1 WNHNN, CDR2 SYGVQD (reference sequence). There are 14 residues in the CDR3. The CDR3 is CASSSQGGNQPQHF. The DNA of the CDR3 is TGCGCCAGCAGTTCACAGGGTGGCAATCAGCCCCAGCATTTT.

The chain joins TRBV7-9 to TRBJ2-1, with 8 bases identical to TRBD2. Germline V gene sequence: CDR1 SEHNR, CDR2 FQNEAQ (reference sequence). CDR3 length: 17 amino acids. Trimming took 1 base from V and 3 from J; bases not matched to a gene: 8. In DNA form, the CDR3 reads TGTGCCAGCAGCTTAGGGACGGCGGGAGGTTACTACAATGAGCAGTTCTTC. Its protein is CASSLGTAGGYYNEQFF.

This clone was recorded a few times. The V gene is TRBV15, the J gene TRBJ1-4, with 10 bases lining up with TRBD1. Germline CDR1 is LNHNV and CDR2 is YYDKDF (reference sequence). The trim removed 6 bases at V and 6 bases at J, leaving 10 bases unmatched. The CDR3 has 16 amino acids. The CDR3 protein is CATRPNTGTGDEKLFF. CDR3 nucleotide sequence: TGTGCCACCAGACCCAATACCGGGACAGGGGATGAAAAACTGTTTTTT.

This CDR3 reads CASSTQDNSPLHF. As DNA, the CDR3 is TGTGCCAGCAGCACACAGGATAATTCACCCCTCCACTTT. The rearrangement links TRBV6-1 to TRBJ1-6; weak D call: TRBD1 (5 bases). CDR1 MNHNS and CDR2 SASEGT come from the germline V gene. The length of the CDR3 is 13 residues. The V end lost 6 bases, the J end lost 5 bases, and 8 bases lay between the germline ends.

The V gene is TRBV7-2, the J gene TRBJ2-3; D not certain. Germline V gene sequence: CDR1 SGHTA, CDR2 FQGNSA. The CDR3 consists of 13 residues. V lost 2 bases to trimming and J lost 5 bases, with 8 bases between them. CDR3 in DNA: TGTGCCAGCAGCTTACAGCGTCAAGATACGCAGTATTTT. The encoded protein is CASSLQRQDTQYF.

This sequence joins TRBV6-5 and TRBJ2-3, with TRBD2 matching over 8 bases. This CDR3 contains 14 residues. CDR1 and CDR2 from the germline V gene are MNHEY and SVGAGI. V lost 5 bases, J lost 3 bases, and 4 bases stayed unmatched. The CDR3 nucleotides are TGTGCCAGCAGTGATGGACTAGCAACAGATACGCAGTATTTT. It is translated as CASSDGLATDTQYF.

This chain uses TRBV28 with TRBJ2-1, with TRBD2 matching over 10 bases. The CDR3 sequence is 15 residues long. Germline loops: CDR1 MDHEN, CDR2 SYDVKM. The J segment lost 4 bases and the V segment lost 7 bases, leaving 7 bases of the junction unmatched. The CDR3 sequence: CASTGGSGRYNEQFF. For the CDR3, the DNA is TGTGCCAGCACTGGGGGTAGCGGGAGGTACAATGAGCAGTTCTTC.

The J gene is TRBJ2-5, the V gene TRBV11-2, with TRBD2 matching 14 bases. The CDR3 contains 15 residues. The germline gives CDR1 SGHAT, CDR2 FQNNGV. After removal of 4 bases from V and 4 bases from J, the junction contained 2 bases not matched to a gene. CDR3 residues: CASSSTSGRAETQYF. CDR3 coding DNA: TGTGCCAGCAGCTCGACTAGCGGGAGGGCAGAGACCCAGTACTTC.

In DNA, the CDR3 is TGTGCCAGCAGTGCTACAGGGGTGGAGACCCAGTACTTC. As protein: CASSATGVETQYF. The chain recombines TRBV25-1 with TRBJ2-5; 7 positions agree with TRBD1. Germline V gene lookup returns CDR1 MGHDK and CDR2 SYGVNS. The CDR3 spans 13 residues. V lost 4 bases and J lost 5; bases outside the gene matches: 4.

There are a few counts of this clone. The J gene is TRBJ1-2, the V gene TRBV19; 8 bases are shared with TRBD1. This CDR3 comprises 14 residues. Unmatched junction bases numbered 8, after V lost 3 bases and J lost 8 bases. Germline CDR1 and CDR2: LNHDA and SQIVND (reference sequence). CDR3: CASSIGQGAGGYTF. DNA for the CDR3: TGTGCCAGTAGTATCGGGCAGGGGGCTGGCGGCTACACCTTC.

This clone appeared a few times. The chain carries TRBV11-2 and TRBJ2-1; 11 bases fit TRBD2. Trimming took 2 bases from V and 5 from J; bases not matched to a gene: 2. Looked up from germline, CDR1 is SGHAT and CDR2 is FQNNGV. The CDR3 loop spans 15 amino acids. CDR3 in DNA: TGTGCCAGCAGCTTACTAGCGGGGGGTCACAATGAGCAGTTCTTC. Protein sequence: CASSLLAGGHNEQFF. Supplemented by reference TRBV11-2 and TRBJ2-1, the full variable domain reads EAGVAQSPRYKIIEKRQSVAFWCNPISGHATLYWYQQILGQGPKLLIQFQNNGVVDDSQLPKDRFSAERLKGVDSTLKIQPAKLEDSAVYLCASSLLAGGHNEQFFGPGTRLTVL.

This clone showed up just a few times. The CDR3, as DNA: TGTGCCAGCAGCTTGCGTACTAGCGGGAGTAGTGGCACAGATACGCAGTATTTT. Translated, it gives CASSLRTSGSSGTDTQYF. The chain couples TRBV5-6 to TRBJ2-3, with 11 positions matching TRBD2. This CDR3 has 18 amino acids. Germline V gene sequence: CDR1 SGHDT, CDR2 YYEEEE. Trimming cost V 1 base and J 1 base; bases outside gene matches: 8. Supplemented by reference TRBV5-6 and TRBJ2-3, the full variable domain reads DAGVTQSPTHLIKTRGQQVTLRCSPKSGHDTVSWYQQALGQGPQFIFQYYEEEERQRGNFPDRFSGHQFPNYSSELNVNALLLGDSALYLCASSLRTSGSSGTDTQYFGPGTRLTVL.

The rearrangement uses TRBV14 and TRBJ2-1, with D perhaps TRBD2 (5 bases). The ends were cut back, 3 bases at V and 6 bases at J, with 18 bases in the middle. This CDR3 comprises 16 residues. CDR1 SGHDN and CDR2 FVKESK come from the germline V gene. This chain's CDR3 is CASSHSSSRRVNEQFF. CDR3 in DNA: TGTGCCAGCAGCCATTCCTCTAGCCGACGAGTCAATGAGCAGTTCTTC.

The V call is TRBV11-2, the J call TRBJ1-6, with D perhaps matching TRBD1 (6 bases). Trimming removed 2 bases from V and 5 bases from J, with 7 bases in between. The germline V gene has CDR1 SGHAT and CDR2 FQNNGV. This CDR3 region has 14 residues. The CDR3 here is CASSLRTDNSPLHF. The CDR3 DNA follows: TGTGCCAGCAGCTTAAGGACAGATAATTCACCCCTCCACTTT.

The rearrangement links TRBV10-3 to TRBJ2-7, with D possibly matching TRBD1 (5 bases). The CDR3 has 13 residues. CDR1 and CDR2 from the germline V gene are ENHRY and SYGVKD. The V end was cut by 2 bases, the J end by 6 bases, with 11 bases between. CDR3 DNA: TGTGCCATCAGTGAGGGGGCCCGGAGCGAGCAGTACTTC. It encodes CAISEGARSEQYF.

This chain joins TRBV4-1 and TRBJ2-7, with 7 positions matching TRBD2. CDR1 is MGHRA and CDR2 is YSYEKL in the germline V gene. CDR3 length equals 15 residues. The V gene end was trimmed by 1 base and the J gene end by 0 bases; junction bases not matched to a gene: 3. Here the CDR3 reads CASSQGGGSSYEQYF. The CDR3, as DNA: TGCGCCAGCAGCCAAGGGGGCGGGAGCTCCTACGAGCAGTACTTC.

The chain carries TRBV2 and TRBJ2-5; TRBD1 might be the D (7 bases). There are 15 residues in the CDR3. Trimming removed 6 bases at V and 10 bases at J, with 24 bases between. Per germline, CDR1 SNHLY and CDR2 FYNNEI. The CDR3 protein is CASRSLRDSPRGQYF. CDR3 nucleotide sequence: TGTGCCAGCAGGTCCCTGCGGGACAGTCCGAGGGGCCAGTACTTC.

This clone has just one count. The genes are TRBV29-1 and TRBJ1-1, with 7 bases matching TRBD1. Germline lookup yields CDR1 SQVTM and CDR2 ANQGSEA. The ends lost 6 bases at V and 5 bases at J; junction bases unmatched: 12. The CDR3 is 14 amino acids. CDR3 loop: CSVGRRGLGTEAFF. CDR3 DNA: TGCAGCGTCGGAAGGAGGGGGCTGGGTACTGAAGCTTTCTTT.

The V gene is TRBV7-2, the J gene TRBJ1-1; 8 nucleotides align to TRBD1. Germline CDR1 SGHTA, CDR2 FQGNSA. The CDR3 sequence is 15 residues long. The V and J ends lost 4 bases and 5 bases, in that order; junction bases with no gene match: 9. This CDR3 reads CASSSVDRVGTEAFF. CDR3 coding DNA: TGTGCCAGCAGCTCCGTGGACAGGGTGGGAACTGAAGCTTTCTTT. The complete variable domain, with remaining parts taken from reference TRBV7-2 and TRBJ1-1, reads GAGVSQSPSNKVTEKGKDVELRCDPISGHTALYWYRQSLGQGLEFLIYFQGNSAPDKSGLPSDRFSAERTGGSVSTLTIQRTQQEDSAVYLCASSSVDRVGTEAFFGQGTRLTVV.

The chain recombines TRBV6-1 with TRBJ1-5; 7 bases align to TRBD1. The CDR3 consists of 15 residues. Germline values: CDR1 MNHNS, CDR2 SASEGT. J lost 2 bases, V lost 4 bases, and 5 bases had no gene match. The CDR3: CASSARQGGNQPQHF. CDR3 coding DNA: TGTGCCAGCAGTGCCAGACAGGGTGGCAATCAGCCCCAGCATTTT.

The chain carries TRBV9 and TRBJ1-1; 9 bases agree with TRBD1. Germline V gives CDR1 SGDLS, CDR2 YYNGEE. With 4 bases clipped from V and 0 bases from J, the junction kept 4 bases outside the gene matches. The CDR3 totals 15 residues. CDR3 nucleotides: TGTGCCAGCAGCCCCCGGACAGGGGTGAACACTGAAGCTTTCTTT. It is translated as CASSPRTGVNTEAFF.

The chain carries TRBV19 and TRBJ1-1; perhaps TRBD1 as D (6 bases). CDR3 length: 14 residues. Deletions cut 2 bases from V and 6 bases from J, with 13 bases between. From germline, CDR1 is LNHDA and CDR2 SQIVND (reference sequence). CDR3 region: CASSITGLVSEAFF. CDR3 DNA: TGTGCCAGTAGTATAACAGGGCTAGTCTCTGAAGCTTTCTTT.

The chain is built from TRBV6-1 and TRBJ2-7; the D gene is possibly TRBD1 (6 bases). V was pared by 1 base and J by 6 bases, with 16 bases between. Germline V gives CDR1 MNHNS, CDR2 SASEGT. The length of the CDR3 is 15 residues. The CDR3 bases are TGTGCCAGCAGTGAAGTCAGGGGTTTCTCCGGCGAGCAGTACTTC. This gives the protein CASSEVRGFSGEQYF.

V is TRBV4-1 and J is TRBJ1-4, with D possibly matching TRBD1 (6 bases). The CDR3 spans 17 residues. CDR1 is MGHRA and CDR2 is YSYEKL in the germline V gene. The V end was cut by 2 bases, the J end by 2 bases, with 15 bases between. CDR3 in amino acids: CASSQKGGGFTNEKLFF. CDR3 DNA sequence: TGCGCCAGCAGCCAAAAAGGGGGGGGGTTTACTAATGAAAAACTGTTTTTT.

The chain has TRBV7-8 and TRBJ1-6, with 8 positions matching TRBD1. The V gene's germline CDR1 is SGHVS and CDR2 FQNEAQ. V was pared by 5 bases and J by 8 bases, with 5 bases of the junction left unmatched. The length of the CDR3 is 14 residues. Here the CDR3 reads CASSPDRVDSPLHF. The CDR3 region has the DNA TGTGCCAGCAGCCCGGACAGGGTGGATTCACCCCTCCACTTT.

The J gene is TRBJ1-1, the V gene TRBV6-5, with D perhaps matching TRBD1 (5 bases). The CDR3 sequence is 15 residues long. Germline-derived CDR1 and CDR2 are MNHEY and SVGAGI. Trimming removed 4 bases from V and 3 bases from J, with 15 bases in between. CDR3 amino acids: CASSFDPGGDTEAFF. DNA of the CDR3: TGTGCCAGCAGTTTTGACCCGGGGGGAGACACTGAAGCTTTCTTT.